This TCR beta chain emerged from a study of cytomegalovirus exposure and HLA in healthy donors. J lost 4 bases, V lost 3 bases, and 6 bases had no gene match. The CDR3 spans 16 residues. From germline, CDR1 is SGHRS and CDR2 YFSETQ. Concerning this clone: Its antigen is as yet unknown.

Regarding the study as a whole: Investigators reported more than 150 TCR beta chains as tied to cytomegalovirus. In vitro confirmation showed a few CMV-associated chains to be CMV antigen specific.

Amplification used 60 Vbeta primers and 13 Jbeta primers. Sequencing was performed with immunoSEQ multiplex PCR; in TCRdb, only in-frame clones are kept and a portion is missing. This repertoire includes fewer than 85,000 clones. The specimen sequenced was PBMCs. This clonotype was obtained from a man aged 50 to 60 in good health and CMV-seropositive. The chain uses TRBV5-1 and TRBJ2-2; 10 bases agree with TRBD1. The CDR3 DNA reads as TGCGCCAGCAGCTCTTCCGGGACAGGGGTCACCGGGGAGCTGTTTTTT. Its protein is CASSSSGTGVTGELFF. Full variable domain (rest looked up from reference TRBV5-1 and TRBJ2-2): KAGVTQTPRYLIKTRGQQVTLSCSPISGHRSVSWYQQTPGQGLQFLFEYFSETQRNKGNFPGRFSGRQFSNSRSEMNVSTLELGDSALYLCASSSSGTGVTGELFFGEGSRLTVL.